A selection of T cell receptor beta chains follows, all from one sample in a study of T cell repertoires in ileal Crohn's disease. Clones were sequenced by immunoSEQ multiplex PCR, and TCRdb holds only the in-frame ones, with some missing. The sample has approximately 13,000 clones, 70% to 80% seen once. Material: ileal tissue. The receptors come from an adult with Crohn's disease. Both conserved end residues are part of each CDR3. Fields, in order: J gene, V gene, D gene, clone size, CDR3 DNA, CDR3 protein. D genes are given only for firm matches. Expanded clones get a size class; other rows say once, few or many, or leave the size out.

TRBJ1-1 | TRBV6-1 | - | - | TGTGCCAGCAGTGTGAACGGAGGAACAGCTTTCTTT | CASSVNGGTAFF
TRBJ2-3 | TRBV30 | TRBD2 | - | TGTGCCTGGAAAGCGGGGGGGAACACAGATACGCAGTATTTT | CAWKAGGNTDTQYF
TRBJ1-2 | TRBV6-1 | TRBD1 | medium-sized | TGTGCCAGCAGTGAAGGGACAGGGGGATTCTATGGCTACACCTTC | CASSEGTGGFYGYTF
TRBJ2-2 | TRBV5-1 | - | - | TGCGCCAGCAGCTTGAACCCTAGTCCCACCGGGGAGCTGTTTTTT | CASSLNPSPTGELFF
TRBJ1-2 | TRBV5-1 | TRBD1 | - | TGCGCCAGCAAACTGGACAGGGATAATGGCTACACCTTC | CASKLDRDNGYTF
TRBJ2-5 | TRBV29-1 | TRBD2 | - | TGCAGCGTTGAAGATCTTATGCTAGCGGGTCAAGAGACCCAGTACTTC | CSVEDLMLAGQETQYF
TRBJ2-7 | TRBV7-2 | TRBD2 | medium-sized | TGTGCCAGCAGCACACTAGCGGGGGAGCAGTACTTC | CASSTLAGEQYF
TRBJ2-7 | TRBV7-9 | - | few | TGTGCCAGCAGCTTGACAAATTACGAGCAGTACTTC | CASSLTNYEQYF
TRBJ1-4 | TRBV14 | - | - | TGTGCCAGCAGCCGTCAGGGGCGGGAAAAACTGTTTTTT | CASSRQGREKLFF
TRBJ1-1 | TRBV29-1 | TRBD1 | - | TGCAGCGTCAGACTAACAGGGGAAACTGAAGCTTTCTTT | CSVRLTGETEAFF
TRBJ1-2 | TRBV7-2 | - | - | TGTGCCAGCAGCCTCTCAACTGGGGCGGGAGGTAGCTATGGCTACACCTTC | CASSLSTGAGGSYGYTF
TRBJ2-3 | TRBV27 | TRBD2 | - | TGTGCCAGCAGGGGACTAGCGTGGGGCACAGATACGCAGTATTTT | CASRGLAWGTDTQYF
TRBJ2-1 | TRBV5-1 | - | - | TGCGCCAGCAGCTTCCCAGGTCAGACTGTGGAGTTCTTC | CASSFPGQTVEFF
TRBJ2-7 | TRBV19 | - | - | TGTGCCAGTAGTACTCGCCCAGGGGTAATATACGAGCAGTACTTC | CASSTRPGVIYEQYF
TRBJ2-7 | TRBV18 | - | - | TGTGCCAGCTCACAGACTCTCTACGAGCAGTACTTC | CASSQTLYEQYF
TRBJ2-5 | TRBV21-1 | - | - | TGTGCCAGCAGCCCCCGGGACAGGGGGCGACTAGCGGGGGGCCACAATGAGACCCAGTACTTC | CASSPRDRGRLAGGHNETQYF
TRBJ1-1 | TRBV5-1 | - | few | TGCGCCAGCAGCTTGGCCTCGGGGGGTGAAGCTTTCTTT | CASSLASGGEAFF
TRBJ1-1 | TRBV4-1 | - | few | TGCGCCAGCAGCTTGATAGGACCGAACACTGAAGCTTTCTTT | CASSLIGPNTEAFF
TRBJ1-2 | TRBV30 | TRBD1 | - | TGTGCCTCCTCAACAGGGGGCGGTGGCTACACCTTC | CASSTGGGGYTF
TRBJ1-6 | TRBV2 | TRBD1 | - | TGTGCCAGCAGGTTAGGGACAGGGACCAATTCACCCCTCCACTTT | CASRLGTGTNSPLHF
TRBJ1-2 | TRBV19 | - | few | TGTGCCAGTAGTATAGATACCCAGTTGTATGGCTACACCTTC | CASSIDTQLYGYTF
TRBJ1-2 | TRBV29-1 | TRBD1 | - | TGCAGCGTTGACGGACAGGGATTCTATGGCTACACCTTC | CSVDGQGFYGYTF
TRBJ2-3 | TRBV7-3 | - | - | TGTGCCAGCAGCCGGGGGAGCACAGATACGCAGTATTTT | CASSRGSTDTQYF
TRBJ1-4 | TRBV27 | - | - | TGTGCCAGCAGTTTGAGGGCTCGAAGCGGTGAAAAACTGTTTTTT | CASSLRARSGEKLFF
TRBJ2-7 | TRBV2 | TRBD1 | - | TGTGCCAGCAAAGAGGGCCAGGGTTTTAAGACAGGGCAATCCCACTTC | CASKEGQGFKTGQSHF
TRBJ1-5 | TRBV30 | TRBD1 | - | TGTGCCTGTGGACAGGGGGCACACAGCAATCAGCCCCAGCATTTT | CACGQGAHSNQPQHF
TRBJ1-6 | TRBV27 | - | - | TGTGCCAGTAACATGGGTTTTGGGAGTTCACCCCTCCACTTT | CASNMGFGSSPLHF
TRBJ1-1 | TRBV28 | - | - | TGTGCCAGCAGCCTTTCACAGGGAAACACTGAAGCTTTCTTT | CASSLSQGNTEAFF
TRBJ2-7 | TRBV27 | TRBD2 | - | TGTGCCAGCAGTTTAAAGCGGGGGGGGCTCGAGCAGTACTTC | CASSLKRGGLEQYF
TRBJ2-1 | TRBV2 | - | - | TGTGCCAGCCGAGAGACGGGGGTCTCCTACAATGAGCAGTTCTTC | CASRETGVSYNEQFF
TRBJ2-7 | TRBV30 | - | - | TGTGCCTGGAGTTGGACCGATCCCGAGCAGTACTTC | CAWSWTDPEQYF
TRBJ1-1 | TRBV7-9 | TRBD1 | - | TGTGCCAGCAGCCGATTCCAGGGGGTCGGTTCTACTGAAGCTTTCTTT | CASSRFQGVGSTEAFF
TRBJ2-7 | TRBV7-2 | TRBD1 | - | TGTGCCAGCAGCTCAAAGGGACAGGGTTTTGGTGAGCAGTACTTC | CASSSKGQGFGEQYF
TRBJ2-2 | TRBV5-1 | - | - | TGCGCCAGCAGCTTGGGCCCCCTTACAGGAACCGGGGAGCTGTTTTTT | CASSLGPLTGTGELFF
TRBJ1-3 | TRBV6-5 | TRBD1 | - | TGTGCCAGCAGTTACTTCCGGGACAGGGACCGGGGCACCATATATTTT | CASSYFRDRDRGTIYF
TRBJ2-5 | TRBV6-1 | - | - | TGTGCCAGCAGTCCTCGTAAAGAGACCCAGTACTTC | CASSPRKETQYF
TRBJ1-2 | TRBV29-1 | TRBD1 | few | TGCAGCGTGCTCAGGACAGGGGATCAGGGCTACACCTTC | CSVLRTGDQGYTF
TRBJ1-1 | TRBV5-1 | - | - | TGCGCCAGCAGCTTGACAGGGATGAACACTGAAGCTTTCTTT | CASSLTGMNTEAFF
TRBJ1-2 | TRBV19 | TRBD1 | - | TGTGCCAGTAGTGCCGCCGGGACAGGGAACTATGGCTACACCTTC | CASSAAGTGNYGYTF
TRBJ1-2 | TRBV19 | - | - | TGTGCCAGTAGTATAGAGTTACAGTCCCAGACGAATAACTATGGCTACACCTTC | CASSIELQSQTNNYGYTF
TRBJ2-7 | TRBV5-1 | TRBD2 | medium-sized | TGCGCCAGCAGCGACCCGCGGGGAGGGGCGTACGAGCAGTACTTC | CASSDPRGGAYEQYF
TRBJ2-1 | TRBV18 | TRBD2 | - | TGTGCCAGCTCACCAACTCTAGCGGGGAGCTACAATGAGCAGTTCTTC | CASSPTLAGSYNEQFF
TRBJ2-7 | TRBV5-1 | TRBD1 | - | TGCGCCAGCAGCTTGAAGGCCTCCGGGACAGCCTACGAGCAGTACTTC | CASSLKASGTAYEQYF
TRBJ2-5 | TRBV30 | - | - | TGTGCCTGGAGTGTCCTTACTAGCCGTCAAGAGACCCAGTACTTC | CAWSVLTSRQETQYF
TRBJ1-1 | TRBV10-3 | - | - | TGTGCCATCGCAACCACTGGAGGCACCTCAGCTTTCTTT | CAIATTGGTSAFF
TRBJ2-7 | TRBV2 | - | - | TGTGCCAGCAGTGAGTCGACCGGGACTCTCCCTTTTTACGAGCAGTACTTC | CASSESTGTLPFYEQYF
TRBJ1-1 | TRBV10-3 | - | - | TGTGCCATCAGCCCGACAGCGGATGAAGCTTTCTTT | CAISPTADEAFF
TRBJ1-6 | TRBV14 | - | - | TGTGCCAGCAGCCCACCGGGAAATAATTCACCCCTCCACTTT | CASSPPGNNSPLHF
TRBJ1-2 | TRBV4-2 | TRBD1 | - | TGTGCCAGCAGCCAAGGGGGACAGGGGGCGTTCTATGGCTACACCTTC | CASSQGGQGAFYGYTF
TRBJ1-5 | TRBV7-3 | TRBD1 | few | TGTGCCAGCAGCCCGACAGGGGGCGGTCAGCCCCAGCATTTT | CASSPTGGGQPQHF
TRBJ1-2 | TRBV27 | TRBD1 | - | TGTGCCAGCAGGGGGGACAGGGGGAGGACTAACTATGGCTACACCTTC | CASRGDRGRTNYGYTF
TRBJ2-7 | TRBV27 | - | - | TGTGCCAGCACCCCCACGGGTGGCAACGAGCAGTACTTC | CASTPTGGNEQYF
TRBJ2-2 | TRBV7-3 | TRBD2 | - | TGTGCCAGCAGCTTACAAGCGGGGGGCGAGTACGGGGAGCTGTTTTTT | CASSLQAGGEYGELFF
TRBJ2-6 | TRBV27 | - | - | TGTGCCAGCAGTTCGATCTCTGGGGCCAACGTCCTGACTTTC | CASSSISGANVLTF
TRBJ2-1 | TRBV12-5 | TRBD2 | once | TGTGCTAGTGGTTTGGGAGCGGGGGGGTACAATGAGCAGTTCTTC | CASGLGAGGYNEQFF